The present T cell receptor beta chain was sequenced within a study of T-cell memory formation after mild COVID-19. Whole-study context: For the most part, TCR clusters were specific to one donor.

Regarding this clonotype: Its antigen remains unidentified.

CDR3 length: 13 amino acids. Trimming took 4 bases from V and 1 from J, leaving 2 bases between them. CDR1 SNHLY and CDR2 FYNNEI come from the germline V gene. TCRdb recomputed calls from the 5' RACE reads with MiXCR, one row per CDR3 protein. The repertoire includes fewer than 40,000 distinct CDR3 sequences, roughly 10% of them detected once, and around 30% sits in the top ten. Findings of the study overall: Contracting CD8+ clones were enriched in EMRA, CD4+ mainly in CM and EM.

The TCR sequence derives from a man between 18 and 29 years old who had mild COVID-19 (a few samples of this study predate the infection). Cell type and time point are not known. The rearrangement uses TRBV2 and TRBJ2-6; D ambiguous. The sample consisted of PBMCs or a T cell subset sorted from them (not recorded which). The CDR3 DNA reads as TGTGCCAGCAGTGGGTCTGGGGCCAACGTCCTGACTTTC. Protein sequence: CASSGSGANVLTF.